These 27 T cell receptor beta chains originate from one sample sequenced in a study of molecular identifiers for immune sequencing clone quantification. TCRdb itself ran the PCR reads through MiXCR, one entry per CDR3 protein. Of 97,000 or so distinct CDR3 sequences listed, 30% to 45% were seen once; the top ten hold approximately 9.8%. The specimen was naive CD8+ T cells from blood, with Jurkat cell RNA spiked in. Subset: FACS-sorted CD8+CD4-CCR7+CD45RA+ naive T cells. The receptors originated from a human donor in good health. Some libraries in this study had Jurkat cell RNA spiked in.

For this clonotype: A read error is possible here, since a much larger clone lies one base away. The chain combines TRBV6-2 or TRBV6-3 with TRBJ1-1; D gene ambiguous. This CDR3 contains 13 residues. CDR1 is MNHEY and CDR2 is SVGEGT in the germline V gene. The CDR3 DNA sequence: TGTGCCAGCAGGGATATAATGAACTCTGAAGCTTTCTTT. This sequence encodes CASRDIMNSEAFF.

To note about this clonotype: Lacking the conserved final phenylalanine or tryptophan, this CDR3 likely reflects a read error. The chain is built from TRBV6-2 or TRBV6-3 and TRBJ2-5; D is perhaps TRBD1 (6 bases). Trimming left V 7 bases short and J 3 bases short, with 12 bases between. This CDR3 region has 13 residues. Per the germline V gene, CDR1 is MNHEY and CDR2 is SVGEGT. CDR3 residues: CASIGDTEETQYI. The CDR3 coding sequence is TGTGCCAGCATAGGGGACACCGAAGAGACCCAGTACATC.

With respect to this clonotype: Since a much larger clone is just one base distant, this may be a read error. The chain combines TRBV9 with TRBJ2-3, with D perhaps matching TRBD1 (5 bases). This CDR3 spans 12 amino acids. CDR1 is SGDLS, CDR2 YYNGEE, per germline. The CDR3 sequence: CASSVDTDSQYF. CDR3 nucleotide sequence: TGTGCCAGCAGCGTGGACACAGATTCGCAGTATTTT. Full variable domain (missing parts from reference TRBV9 and TRBJ2-3): DSGVTQTPKHLITATGQRVTLRCSPRSGDLSVYWYQQSLDQGLQFLIQYYNGEERAKGNILERFSAQQFPDLHSELNLSSLELGDSALYFCASSVDTDSQYFGPGTRLTVL.

The chain combines TRBV7-9 with TRBJ2-5; D gene unclear. Per the germline V gene, CDR1 is SEHNR and CDR2 is FQNEAQ (reference sequence). This CDR3 contains 14 residues. The ends were cut back, 1 base at V and 5 bases at J, with 11 bases in the middle. The CDR3, as DNA: TGTGCCAGCAGCTTAGTCGGAGTTGGTGAGACCCAGTACTTC. It encodes CASSLVGVGETQYF.

There are a few counts of this clonotype. This rearrangement joins TRBV24-1 to TRBJ2-7; TRBD2 might be the D (5 bases). From germline, CDR1 is KGHDR and CDR2 SFDVKD. Between the trimmed V and J ends, which lost 9 bases and 3 bases, there was a span of 8 bases. The CDR3 is 11 residues long. CDR3 region: CATEGDYEQYF. CDR3 sequence (DNA): TGTGCCACCGAGGGCGACTACGAGCAGTACTTC.

The chain has TRBV23-1 and TRBJ2-1; 15 bases align to TRBD2. TRBV23-1 is an open reading frame whose function is uncertain. V lost 2 bases and J lost 7; bases outside the gene matches: 6. This CDR3 is 17 amino acids long. The CDR3 DNA sequence: TGCGCCAGCAGTCAAGGACTAGCGGGAGGGCCCGGGAATGAGCAGTTCTTC. It codes for CASSQGLAGGPGNEQFF.

This clonotype was found a few times. This sequence joins TRBV2 and TRBJ1-5, with D perhaps matching TRBD1 (5 bases). The V end lost 7 bases, the J end lost 0 bases, and 16 bases lay between the germline ends. Germline V lookup: CDR1 SNHLY, CDR2 FYNNEI. This CDR3 spans 16 amino acids. The CDR3 spells CASTGSPDVSNQPQHF. The CDR3 nucleotides read TGTGCCAGCACAGGGTCCCCGGACGTTAGCAATCAGCCCCAGCATTTT.

The chain couples TRBV7-8 to TRBJ1-3; 9 bases align to TRBD1. The CDR3 sequence is 19 residues long. The germline V gene has CDR1 SGHVS and CDR2 FQNEAQ. J was trimmed by 2 bases and V by 6 bases; bases with no gene match: 17. The CDR3 region has the DNA TGTGCCAGCAGTCGACCAGACTCCGGGGACAGGGAAGCTGGAAACACCATATATTTT. Amino acid sequence: CASSRPDSGDREAGNTIYF.

This clonotype has only a few counts. The rearrangement joins TRBV11-2 to TRBJ2-7; a weak D match, TRBD1 (6 bases). Germline CDR1 and CDR2: SGHAT and FQNNGV. V lost 4 bases and J 7 bases, leaving 23 bases between the germline ends. CDR3 length equals 16 residues. For the CDR3, the DNA is TGTGCCAGCAGCTCCTTACAGGGATCCTATCAGCGGGAGCAGTACTTC. Translating gives CASSSLQGSYQREQYF.

This clonotype was recorded at least ten times. The chain has TRBV5-1 and TRBJ1-4; 7 nucleotides line up with TRBD1. CDR1 is SGHRS and CDR2 is YFSETQ in the germline V gene. Trimming removed 4 bases from V and 3 bases from J; junction bases left unmatched: 6. The CDR3 covers 15 residues. CDR3 sequence reads: CASSTTGTANEKLFF. CDR3 nucleotides: TGCGCCAGCAGCACCACCGGGACAGCTAATGAAAAACTGTTTTTT.

This clonotype was picked up many times. The chain links TRBV5-1 to TRBJ2-4; D ambiguous. Trimming removed 0 bases at V and 1 base at J, with 5 bases between. The CDR3 sequence is 14 residues long. CDR1 is SGHRS, CDR2 YFSETQ, per germline. Here the CDR3 reads CASSLEMAKNIQYF. The CDR3 coding sequence is TGCGCCAGCAGCTTGGAAATGGCCAAAAACATTCAGTACTTC.

There are many counts of this clonotype. This chain uses TRBV29-1 with TRBJ2-3; TRBD2 might be the D (6 bases). The germline V gene encodes CDR1 SQVTM and CDR2 ANQGSEA. The V end lost 5 bases, the J end lost 0 bases, and 9 bases lay between the germline ends. The CDR3 runs to 13 residues. DNA for the CDR3: TGCAGCGTTCTAGCGCAAAGCACAGATACGCAGTATTTT. Amino acid sequence: CSVLAQSTDTQYF.

In its sample, this clonotype was seen a few times. The chain couples TRBV28 to TRBJ2-7; TRBD1 might be the D (7 bases). CDR1 is MDHEN and CDR2 is SYDVKM in the germline V gene. Trimming cost V 3 bases and J 2 bases, with 26 bases left between them. The CDR3 runs 19 residues. The CDR3 loop reads CASSLLSPVRRDSAYEQYF. As DNA, the CDR3 is TGTGCCAGCAGTTTGCTTTCGCCCGTTCGGAGGGACAGCGCCTACGAGCAGTACTTC.

Here the CDR3 reads CASSLQSYEQYF. CDR3 bases: TGTGCCAGCAGCTTACAGTCCTACGAGCAGTACTTC. The chain combines TRBV7-8 with TRBJ2-7, with D unclear. Trimming left V 2 bases short and J 1 base short, with 3 bases between. CDR1 and CDR2 (germline): SGHVS, FQNEAQ. This CDR3 comprises 12 residues. Using reference TRBV7-8 and TRBJ2-7 for the parts outside the CDR3, the full variable domain is GAGVSQSPRYKVAKRGQDVALRCDPISGHVSLFWYQQALGQGPEFLTYFQNEAQLDKSGLPSDRFFAERPEGSVSTLKIQRTQQEDSAVYLCASSLQSYEQYFGPGTRLTVT.

CDR3 amino acids: CASSQIAGDPDTQYF. CDR3 DNA sequence: TGCGCCAGCAGCCAGATAGCGGGAGACCCAGATACGCAGTATTTT. The gene calls are TRBV4-1 and TRBJ2-3; TRBD2 aligns across 9 bases. V lost 3 bases and J lost 4; bases outside the gene matches: 5. The CDR3 loop spans 15 amino acids. Germline CDR1 is MGHRA and CDR2 is YSYEKL.

V and J are TRBV24-1 and TRBJ2-2; 9 nucleotides align to TRBD2. The V gene's germline CDR1 is KGHDR and CDR2 SFDVKD. CDR3 size: 16 residues. Germline trimming cut 6 bases from V and 5 bases from J; bases unmatched to any gene: 9. CDR3 in amino acids: CATSSLAGLGTGELFF. CDR3 DNA sequence: TGTGCCACCAGTTCCCTAGCGGGACTAGGTACCGGGGAGCTGTTTTTT.

This sequence joins TRBV28 and TRBJ2-3; D uncertain. From germline, CDR1 is MDHEN and CDR2 SYDVKM. The V and J ends lost 7 bases and 1 base respectively, with 15 bases between them. The CDR3 length is 15 residues. The CDR3 spells CASTGSSLGTDTQYF. DNA of the CDR3: TGTGCCAGCACTGGGTCTTCCCTGGGCACAGATACGCAGTATTTT. Combining the CDR3 with reference TRBV28 and TRBJ2-3 gives the whole variable domain DVKVTQSSRYLVKRTGEKVFLECVQDMDHENMFWYRQDPGLGLRLIYFSYDVKMKEKGDIPEGYSVSREKKERFSLILESASTNQTSMYLCASTGSSLGTDTQYFGPGTRLTVL.

At least ten counts were recorded for this clonotype. The V gene is TRBV5-4, the J gene TRBJ2-6; D is ambiguous. The V gene lost 4 bases and the J gene lost 3 bases, with 8 bases spanning the gap. Germline V gene sequence: CDR1 SGHNT, CDR2 YYREEE (reference sequence). The CDR3 runs to 14 residues. The CDR3 DNA is TGTGCCAGCAGCGGCAACGGTGGGGCCAACGTCCTGACTTTC. This gives the protein CASSGNGGANVLTF.

This clonotype was detected many times. The chain combines TRBV28 with TRBJ1-5; D unclear. The V gene lost 3 bases and the J gene lost 7 bases, with 13 bases spanning the gap. Germline V gene sequence: CDR1 MDHEN, CDR2 SYDVKM. The CDR3 covers 14 residues. The DNA for the CDR3 is TGTGCCAGCAGTTTCGCCGGGAGAGCCCAGCCCCAGCATTTT. Amino acids: CASSFAGRAQPQHF.

This clonotype was seen at least ten times. The J gene is TRBJ2-1, the V gene TRBV12-5; possible D gene TRBD2, 6 bases. The V gene's germline CDR1 is LGHNT and CDR2 FRNRAP. The CDR3 consists of 14 residues. The V end was cut by 4 bases, the J end by 6 bases, with 13 bases between. CDR3: CASGSFQRANEQFF. The CDR3 DNA follows: TGTGCTAGTGGTTCATTTCAGCGGGCCAATGAGCAGTTCTTC.

Comments on this clonotype: The CDR3 ends on some other residue instead of the conserved phenylalanine or tryptophan, so this is likely a read error. The genes are TRBV29-1 and TRBJ2-2; possible D gene TRBD2, 6 bases. The germline V gene encodes CDR1 SQVTM and CDR2 ANQGSEA. The CDR3 has 17 residues. The germline V and J ends were trimmed by 4 bases and 1 base, with 19 bases remaining between them. The CDR3 sequence: CSVGPHDGGMNTGELFL. In DNA form, the CDR3 reads TGCAGCGTTGGGCCCCACGATGGCGGGATGAACACCGGGGAGCTGTTTTTA.

Details on this clonotype: The conserved final phenylalanine or tryptophan is absent from the CDR3, which likely points to a read error. This chain links TRBV4-2 with TRBJ1-6, with a tentative D call TRBD1 (5 bases). Trimming pared 3 bases from V and 4 bases from J, leaving 16 bases between. Germline V gene data show CDR1 as LGHNA and CDR2 as YNFKEQ. This CDR3 spans 17 amino acids. The CDR3 bases are TGTGCCAGCAGCCACCTTGGTGACAGAGATTATAATTCACCCCTCCACTAT. It codes for CASSHLGDRDYNSPLHY.

This clonotype appeared a few times. CDR3 sequence reads: CASSLFPRTGAKNIQYF. The CDR3 nucleotides are TGTGCCAGCAGTTTGTTCCCAAGGACGGGGGCCAAAAACATTCAGTACTTC. The V call is TRBV12-3 or TRBV12-4, the J call TRBJ2-4; tentative D call: TRBD2 (5 bases). The CDR3 spans 17 residues. V dropped 3 bases and J dropped 1 base, with 16 bases sitting between them.

This chain links TRBV9 with TRBJ2-3, with 7 bases fitting TRBD1. Germline CDR1 SGDLS, CDR2 YYNGEE. The V segment lost 4 bases and the J segment 1 base; nucleotides outside the gene matches: 3. The CDR3 is 14 residues long. This chain's CDR3 is CASSYTGGTDTQYF. The CDR3 bases are TGTGCCAGCAGCTATACAGGGGGCACAGATACGCAGTATTTT.

The CDR3 region has the DNA TGTGCCAGCAGCCCCTCGGGCAGGAGCTCCTACGAGCAGTACTTC. This translates into CASSPSGRSSYEQYF. This chain uses TRBV9 with TRBJ2-7; no definite D call. The length of the CDR3 is 15 residues. CDR1 is SGDLS, CDR2 YYNGEE, per germline. V was trimmed by 4 bases and J by 0 bases, leaving 14 bases between them.

The rearrangement links TRBV25-1 to TRBJ2-2, with D possibly TRBD1 on 6 matching bases. Per germline, CDR1 MGHDK and CDR2 SYGVNS. This CDR3 is built from 18 residues. Trimming removed 3 bases at V and 3 bases at J, with 20 bases between. CDR3 protein: CASSDGKQGLSHTGELFF. In nucleotides, the CDR3 is TGTGCCAGCAGTGATGGGAAACAGGGTTTGAGTCACACCGGGGAGCTGTTTTTT.

The rearrangement uses TRBV7-3 and TRBJ1-1; tentatively, D is TRBD1 (6 bases). CDR3 length: 15 amino acids. Germline V gene sequence: CDR1 SGHTA, CDR2 FQGTGA. Trimming took 0 bases from V and 5 from J, leaving 13 bases between them. This CDR3 is CASSLTAGGGTEAFF. CDR3 in DNA: TGTGCCAGCAGCTTAACCGCTGGAGGGGGAACTGAAGCTTTCTTT.